This entry is about one TCR beta chain. The source of the sample is a study of T cell changes during pregnancy in multiple sclerosis. Repertoires were generated with immunoSEQ multiplex PCR, while TCRdb's copy carries only in-frame clones and drops some. In the table there are around 130,000 clones, about 95% of which are singletons. Germline lookup yields CDR1 SGHTS and CDR2 YDEGEE. The CDR3 extends over 11 amino acids. V lost 7 bases to trimming and J lost 7 bases; unmatched junction nucleotides: 5. This TCR was sampled from a female donor with multiple sclerosis, enrolled in a pregnancy study. This rearrangement joins TRBV5-8 to TRBJ2-7, with TRBD2 matching over 7 bases. The starting material was peripheral blood, obtained after pregnancy. The chain's CDR3 is CASYPGGEQYF. Here the CDR3 DNA reads TGTGCCAGCTATCCCGGGGGGGAGCAGTACTTC.